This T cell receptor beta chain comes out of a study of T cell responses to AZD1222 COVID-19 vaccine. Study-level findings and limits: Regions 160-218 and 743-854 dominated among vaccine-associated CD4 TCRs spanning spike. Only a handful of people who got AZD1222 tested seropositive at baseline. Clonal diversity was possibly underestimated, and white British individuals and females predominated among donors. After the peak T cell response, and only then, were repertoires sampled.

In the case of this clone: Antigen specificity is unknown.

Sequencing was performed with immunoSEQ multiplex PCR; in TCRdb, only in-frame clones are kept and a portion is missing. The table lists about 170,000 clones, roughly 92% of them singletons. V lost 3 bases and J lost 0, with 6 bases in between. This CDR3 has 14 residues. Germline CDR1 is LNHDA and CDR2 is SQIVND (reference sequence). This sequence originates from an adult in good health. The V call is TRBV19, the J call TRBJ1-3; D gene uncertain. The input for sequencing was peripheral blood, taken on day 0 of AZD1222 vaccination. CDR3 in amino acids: CASSIQSSGNTIYF. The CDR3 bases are TGTGCCAGTAGTATCCAGAGCTCTGGAAACACCATATATTTT.